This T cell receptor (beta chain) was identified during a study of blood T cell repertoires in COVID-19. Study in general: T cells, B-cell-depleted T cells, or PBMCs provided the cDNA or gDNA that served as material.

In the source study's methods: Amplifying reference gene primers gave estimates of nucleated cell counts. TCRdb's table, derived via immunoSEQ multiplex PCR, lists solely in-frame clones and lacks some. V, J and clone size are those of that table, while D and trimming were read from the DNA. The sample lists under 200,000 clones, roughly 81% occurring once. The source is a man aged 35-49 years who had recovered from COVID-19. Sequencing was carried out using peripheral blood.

CDR3 loop: CATAERVTTDTQYF. DNA for the CDR3: TGTGCCACGGCGGAGCGGGTAACCACAGATACGCAGTATTTT. The chain uses TRBV24-1 and TRBJ2-3; D possibly corresponds to TRBD2 (6 bases). Trimming removed 10 bases from V and 2 bases from J, with 15 bases in between. Per the germline V gene, CDR1 is KGHDR and CDR2 is SFDVKD. The CDR3 runs to 14 residues.